Reported below is one T cell receptor (beta chain). Sequencing was performed with immunoSEQ multiplex PCR; in TCRdb, only in-frame clones are kept and a portion is missing. The table has 95,000 to 150,000 clones, approximately 92% seen once. The sample belongs to a study of T cell responses to AZD1222 COVID-19 vaccine. This CDR3 spans 16 amino acids. This clonotype was obtained from an adult in good health. Specimen: peripheral blood, collected on day 0 of AZD1222 vaccination. The J gene is TRBJ2-1, the V gene TRBV12-1; TRBD1, the table's D call, was not compared with the DNA. TRBV12-1 is designated a pseudogene. The CDR3 region has the DNA TGTGCCAGCAGCAGAAGACAGGGAGAGGGTGGCAATGAGCAGTTCTTC. Translated, it gives CASSRRQGEGGNEQFF.